Listed here is a single TCR beta chain. This specimen comes from a study of blood T cell repertoires in COVID-19. TCRdb keeps only in-frame clones here, not all; method: immunoSEQ multiplex PCR. This table has 70,000 to 95,000 clones, approximately 80% appearing once. V lost 7 bases to trimming and J lost 8 bases, with 12 bases between them. There are 12 residues in the CDR3. The TCR comes from a human donor in a cohort sampled during active COVID-19. The sample consisted of peripheral blood. The V gene is TRBV12-3 or TRBV12-4, the J gene TRBJ2-1; D may be TRBD2 (5 bases). CDR3 region: CASTGGSYEQFF. The DNA for the CDR3 is TGTGCCAGCACAGGTGGGAGCTATGAGCAGTTCTTC.